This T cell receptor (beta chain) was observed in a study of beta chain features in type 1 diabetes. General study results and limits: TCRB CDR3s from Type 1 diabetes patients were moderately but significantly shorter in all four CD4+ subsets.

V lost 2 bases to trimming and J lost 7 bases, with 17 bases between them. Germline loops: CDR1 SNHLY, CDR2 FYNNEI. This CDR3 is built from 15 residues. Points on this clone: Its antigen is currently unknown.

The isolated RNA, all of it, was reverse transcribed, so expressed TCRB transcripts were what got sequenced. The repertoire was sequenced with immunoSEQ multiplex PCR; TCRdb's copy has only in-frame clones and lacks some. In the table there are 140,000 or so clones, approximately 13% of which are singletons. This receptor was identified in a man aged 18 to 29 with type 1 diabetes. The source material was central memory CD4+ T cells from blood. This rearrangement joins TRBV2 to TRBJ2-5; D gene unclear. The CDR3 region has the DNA TGTGCCAGCAGTGAAACGGGCGCGGAAGGCGGGACCCAGTACTTC. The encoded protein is CASSETGAEGGTQYF.